The present T cell receptor (beta chain) was sequenced within a study of neurological immune-mediated disorders. The study, taken as a whole, reports: No CDR3 amino acid sequences were shared by expanded clones across subjects, suggesting private repertoires in all groups. In HTLV-1-associated myelopathy, TCR clonal expansion was greatest, whereas multiple sclerosis had the least, falling below healthy controls.

The cDNA was generated by 5'RACE with 10-nucleotide random UMIs. Each CDR3 protein gets one entry after TCRdb re-called the 5' RACE reads with MiXCR. The sample lists about 21,000 distinct CDR3 sequences; 5.5% to 8% were seen once. This clonotype has at least ten counts. Its antigen is unknown. V was shortened by 1 base and J by 2 bases, with 6 bases between the two germline ends. The CDR3 sequence is 13 residues long. Per the germline V gene, CDR1 is SGDLS and CDR2 is YYNGEE. CD4+ or CD8+ T cells, 950,000 to 1,000,000 per library, were used for sorted libraries. The sequence was obtained from a man aged 18 to 29 in good health. Specimen: CD8+ T cells from blood. The chain combines TRBV9 with TRBJ1-1; D is uncertain. The CDR3 nucleotides are TGTGCCAGCAGCGTAATGGTTAACACTGAAGCTTTCTTT. It yields the protein CASSVMVNTEAFF.